This T cell receptor beta chain was captured by sequencing in a study of beta chain features in type 1 diabetes. Study context: Across every sample, roughly 100 million sorted cells were examined in total.

This clone was seen only a few times. V was shortened by 3 bases and J by 5 bases, with 10 bases between the two germline ends. This CDR3 comprises 14 residues. The germline CDR1 and CDR2 sequences are SGHTA and FQGNSA. Expressed TCRB transcripts were sequenced, since all the RNA that had been isolated was reverse transcribed. Assay used: immunoSEQ multiplex PCR; TCRdb lists only in-frame clones, some missing. Altogether roughly 150,000 clones are present, 8.5% to 14% being singletons, with the ten largest covering around 2.1%. V gene TRBV7-2 combines with J gene TRBJ2-2; D might be TRBD2 (5 bases). The sequence derives from a young man in good health. The sequenced material came from central memory CD4+ T cells from blood. The CDR3 nucleotides read TGTGCCAGCAGCTTTAGTCGGGAAACCGGGGAGCTGTTTTTT. Protein: CASSFSRETGELFF.